The 30 T cell receptor beta chains below were found in one sample sequenced in a study of blood T cell repertoires in COVID-19. Using immunoSEQ multiplex PCR, the repertoire was profiled, and TCRdb retains in-frame clones only, with some absent. The sample comprises over 200,000 clones, about 89% of which are singletons, and approximately 9.8% rests with the top ten. The sample taken for sequencing was peripheral blood. The receptor set was obtained from a man aged 35-49 years who had recovered from COVID-19.

The V call is TRBV19, the J call TRBJ1-3; D is undetermined. Germline V CDR1 and CDR2: LNHDA, SQIVND (reference sequence). The CDR3 runs to 15 residues. V dropped 6 bases and J dropped 0 bases, with 12 bases sitting between them. The CDR3 reads CASSATLSSGNTIYF. The CDR3 nucleotides read TGTGCCAGTAGCGCGACACTCAGCTCTGGAAACACCATATATTTT.

This clone came up once. V usage is TRBV12-3 or TRBV12-4 and J usage is TRBJ2-7, with a tentative D call TRBD1 (6 bases). CDR3 length: 13 residues. Trimming removed 7 bases from V and 0 bases from J, with 10 bases in between. DNA for the CDR3: TGTGCCAGCATCCAGGACAGCTCCTACGAGCAGTACTTC. Protein product: CASIQDSSYEQYF.

This chain connects TRBV27 to TRBJ2-7; 8 nucleotides line up with TRBD1. From germline, CDR1 is MNHEY and CDR2 SMNVEV (reference sequence). This CDR3 spans 13 amino acids. V shed 5 bases and J 6 bases; nucleotides not matched to a gene: 6. The CDR3, as DNA: TGTGCCAGCAGTCCAAAGACAGGGGCCGAGCAGTACTTC. This encodes CASSPKTGAEQYF.

The chain joins TRBV6-5 to TRBJ1-1; TRBD1 matches at 8 bases. Trimming removed 2 bases from V and 5 bases from J; junction bases left unmatched: 7. This CDR3 comprises 15 residues. The germline V gene has CDR1 MNHEY and CDR2 SVGAGI. The CDR3 reads CASSYLGQGGTEAFF. The CDR3, as DNA: TGTGCCAGCAGTTACCTAGGACAGGGAGGGACTGAAGCTTTCTTT.

The rearrangement links TRBV25-1 to TRBJ2-1, with a possible D match to TRBD1 (6 bases). The CDR3 runs 16 residues. Germline-derived CDR1 and CDR2 are MGHDK and SYGVNS. V lost 1 base and J 3 bases, leaving 13 bases between the germline ends. The CDR3 spells CASSELRGGRYNEQFF. CDR3 coding DNA: TGTGCCAGCAGTGAATTGAGAGGGGGACGCTACAATGAGCAGTTCTTC. The full variable domain, its missing parts supplied by reference TRBV25-1 and TRBJ2-1, is EADIYQTPRYLVIGTGKKITLECSQTMGHDKMYWYQQDPGMELHLIHYSYGVNSTEKGDLSSESTVSRIRTEHFPLTLESARPSHTSQYLCASSELRGGRYNEQFFGPGTRLTVL.

CDR3 in amino acids: CASSPLRGTDTQYF. For the CDR3, the DNA is TGTGCCAGCTCACCCCTGCGTGGCACAGATACGCAGTATTTT. This sequence joins TRBV18 and TRBJ2-3; D uncertain. Trimming stripped 3 bases from V and 1 base from J, with 8 bases between. This CDR3 comprises 14 residues. Germline CDR1 and CDR2: KGHSH and LQKENI.

This rearrangement joins TRBV3-1 (or the pseudogene TRBV3-2) to TRBJ1-1, with D possibly matching TRBD1 (6 bases). Germline V gene sequence: CDR1 LGHDT, CDR2 YNNKEL (reference sequence). Between the trimmed V and J ends, which lost 2 bases and 4 bases, there was a span of 14 bases. The CDR3 covers 15 residues. The CDR3 region has the DNA TGTGCCAGCAGCCAACGTGGACAGATCCGCACTGAAGCTTTCTTT. Amino acids: CASSQRGQIRTEAFF.

The chain employs TRBV11-2 and TRBJ2-3; 8 bases are shared with TRBD2. Germline values: CDR1 SGHAT, CDR2 FQNNGV. CDR3 length: 15 residues. V was pared by 5 bases and J by 6 bases, with 10 bases of the junction left unmatched. CDR3 in amino acids: CASSLTGTRGDTQYF. The CDR3 bases are TGTGCCAGCAGCCTTACCGGGACTAGAGGGGATACGCAGTATTTT.

This chain links TRBV10-3 with TRBJ2-3; TRBD2 matches 12 bases. After removal of 10 bases from V and 6 bases from J, the junction contained 14 bases not matched to a gene. CDR1 and CDR2 from the germline V gene are ENHRY and SYGVKD. CDR3 size: 16 residues. Here the CDR3 DNA reads TGTGCCACCAGACTAGCGGGGGTGCTCAGGGGGGATACGCAGTATTTT. Its protein is CATRLAGVLRGDTQYF.

The V gene is TRBV9, the J gene TRBJ2-1, with a tentative D call TRBD2 (6 bases). Trimming shortened V by 0 bases and J by 4 bases, and 17 bases separated the two germline ends. The CDR3 is 17 residues long. Looked up from germline, CDR1 is SGDLS and CDR2 is YYNGEE. CDR3 in DNA: TGTGCCAGCAGCGTAGAGGCGGTGGCGGGGCCTTACAATGAGCAGTTCTTC. This encodes CASSVEAVAGPYNEQFF.

This clone has a handful of counts. The chain employs TRBV7-7 and TRBJ2-2, with D hard to call. The CDR3 loop spans 15 amino acids. Germline lookup yields CDR1 SSHAT and CDR2 FNYEAQ (reference sequence). Trimming stripped 2 bases from V and 0 bases from J, with 7 bases between. The CDR3 nucleotides read TGTGCCAGCAGCTTACGAAGCCCGAACACCGGGGAGCTGTTTTTT. Protein sequence: CASSLRSPNTGELFF. The entire variable domain, with the rest obtained from reference TRBV7-7 and TRBJ2-2, is as follows: GAGVSQSPRYKVTKRGQDVTLRCDPISSHATLYWYQQALGQGPEFLTYFNYEAQPDKSGLPSDRFSAERPEGSISTLTIQRTEQRDSAMYRCASSLRSPNTGELFFGEGSRLTVL.

The chain recombines TRBV2 with TRBJ2-5; 13 bases map to TRBD2. From germline, CDR1 is SNHLY and CDR2 FYNNEI. V lost 11 bases to trimming and J lost 7 bases; unmatched junction nucleotides: 10. The CDR3 runs 14 residues. For the CDR3, the DNA is TGTGCCGGCTCCCACAGACTAGCGGGAGGGACCCAGTACTTC. This encodes CAGSHRLAGGTQYF.

The chain recombines TRBV15 with TRBJ1-3; weak D call: TRBD1 (6 bases). This CDR3 is 16 amino acids long. The ends were cut back, 1 base at V and 0 bases at J, with 10 bases in the middle. The germline V gene has CDR1 LNHNV and CDR2 YYDKDF (reference sequence). CDR3 loop: CATSRVGTTSGNTIYF. CDR3 DNA sequence: TGTGCCACCAGCAGAGTCGGGACAACCTCTGGAAACACCATATATTTT.

J is TRBJ2-3 and V is TRBV11-2; TRBD1 matches 10 bases. The CDR3 is 18 amino acids. V trimming: 5 bases; J trimming: 14 bases; junction bases outside the gene matches: 25. The germline gives CDR1 SGHAT, CDR2 FQNNGV. The CDR3 sequence: CASSQVAVTTGGSVMGYF. As DNA, the CDR3 is TGTGCCAGCAGCCAAGTCGCCGTTACGACAGGGGGCTCCGTAATGGGGTATTTT.

The chain has TRBV3-1 (or the pseudogene TRBV3-2) and TRBJ2-7; no definite D call. V lost 3 bases to trimming and J lost 3 bases, with 18 bases between them. This CDR3 region has 16 residues. From germline, CDR1 is LGHDT and CDR2 YNNKEL (reference sequence). This chain's CDR3 is CASSHQTHHPSYEQYF. DNA for the CDR3: TGTGCCAGCAGCCATCAAACCCACCACCCCAGCTACGAGCAGTACTTC.

V is TRBV2 and J is TRBJ2-7; possible D gene TRBD1, 5 bases. CDR1 is SNHLY and CDR2 is FYNNEI in the germline V gene. This CDR3 region has 12 residues. Deletions cut 4 bases from V and 7 bases from J, with 11 bases between. The DNA for the CDR3 is TGTGCCAGCAGTGTGGCAGGGTGGGAGCAGTACTTC. This gives the protein CASSVAGWEQYF.

This chain connects TRBV18 to TRBJ1-4; D is uncertain. From germline, CDR1 is KGHSH and CDR2 LQKENI. The CDR3 spans 13 residues. V lost 3 bases, J lost 6 bases, and 8 bases lay in between. CDR3 bases: TGTGCCAGCTCACCTTATTCCGATGAAAAACTGTTTTTT. It encodes CASSPYSDEKLFF.

The rearrangement uses TRBV2 and TRBJ1-5; 7 bases line up with TRBD1. The CDR3 extends over 16 amino acids. The germline gives CDR1 SNHLY, CDR2 FYNNEI. With V trimmed by 4 bases and J by 3 bases, 9 bases remained unmatched. The CDR3 DNA reads as TGTGCCAGCAGTGCTAGGACAGGACTTTACAATCAGCCCCAGCATTTT. Encoded protein: CASSARTGLYNQPQHF.

This chain joins TRBV5-6 and TRBJ1-2, with a weak D call TRBD1 (6 bases). Germline V gene sequence: CDR1 SGHDT, CDR2 YYEEEE. This CDR3 contains 14 residues. The ends were cut back, 0 bases at V and 4 bases at J, with 10 bases in the middle. As DNA, the CDR3 is TGTGCCAGCAGCTTGGACCAGGGGAGCTATGGCTACACCTTC. Its translation is CASSLDQGSYGYTF.

This clone was observed a single time. The chain joins TRBV5-4 to TRBJ1-1; D gene ambiguous. V dropped 2 bases and J dropped 0 bases, with 5 bases sitting between them. Per germline, CDR1 SGHNT and CDR2 YYREEE (reference sequence). The CDR3 covers 13 residues. CDR3 DNA: TGTGCCAGCAGCTTAGACATGAACACTGAAGCTTTCTTT. It is translated as CASSLDMNTEAFF.

The rearrangement joins TRBV27 to TRBJ2-4, with D perhaps TRBD1 (6 bases). The CDR3 is 16 residues long. The ends were cut back, 4 bases at V and 0 bases at J, with 13 bases in the middle. Germline V CDR1 and CDR2: MNHEY, SMNVEV (reference sequence). This CDR3 reads CASSSRDTLAKNIQYF. In nucleotides, the CDR3 is TGTGCCAGCAGTTCCCGGGACACCTTAGCCAAAAACATTCAGTACTTC.

The gene calls are TRBV6-5 and TRBJ1-2, with TRBD1 matching over 7 bases. This CDR3 comprises 13 residues. Germline-derived CDR1 and CDR2 are MNHEY and SVGAGI. Losses at the gene ends were 6 bases for V and 2 bases for J; bases not matched to a gene: 3. The CDR3 bases are TGTGCCAGCAGGTCGACAGGGAACTATGGCTACACCTTC. It codes for CASRSTGNYGYTF.

The gene calls are TRBV18 and TRBJ2-5, with 12 positions matching TRBD2. CDR1 and CDR2 (germline): KGHSH, LQKENI. CDR3 length: 16 amino acids. Losses at the gene ends were 5 bases for V and 5 bases for J; bases not matched to a gene: 9. The CDR3 DNA follows: TGTGCCAGCTCATCGGTCGGACTAGCGGGGCCGGAGACCCAGTACTTC. It encodes CASSSVGLAGPETQYF.

This sequence joins TRBV27 and TRBJ2-3; 8 nucleotides agree with TRBD1. Germline V gene lookup returns CDR1 MNHEY and CDR2 SMNVEV (reference sequence). The CDR3 covers 15 residues. V lost 5 bases to trimming and J lost 0 bases; unmatched junction nucleotides: 4. CDR3 protein: CASSKDRASTDTQYF. As DNA, the CDR3 is TGTGCCAGCAGTAAGGACAGGGCGAGCACAGATACGCAGTATTTT.

The rearrangement joins TRBV6-5 to TRBJ2-5; 8 bases agree with TRBD2. This CDR3 region has 15 residues. With V trimmed by 7 bases and J by 0 bases, 7 bases remained unmatched. Germline V lookup: CDR1 MNHEY, CDR2 SVGAGI. The DNA for the CDR3 is TGTGCCAGCACCCGGGGGGGGAAAAACCAAGAGACCCAGTACTTC. Translating it yields CASTRGGKNQETQYF.

In its sample, this clone was seen once. The chain combines TRBV7-9 with TRBJ1-1; D remains ambiguous. The CDR3 has 14 amino acids. The V gene lost 4 bases and the J gene lost 0 bases, with 9 bases spanning the gap. Germline V gives CDR1 SEHNR, CDR2 FQNEAQ (reference sequence). The CDR3 DNA sequence: TGTGCCAGCAGCTCGTTGACACTGAACACTGAAGCTTTCTTT. Translated, it gives CASSSLTLNTEAFF.

J is TRBJ1-1 and V is TRBV5-4, with unresolved D. Germline values: CDR1 SGHNT, CDR2 YYREEE (reference sequence). V lost 6 bases, J lost 1 base, and 10 bases lay in between. The CDR3 contains 13 residues. The CDR3 region is CASNAEGNTEAFF. CDR3 DNA sequence: TGTGCCAGCAACGCGGAGGGGAACACTGAAGCTTTCTTT.

The chain is built from TRBV7-9 and TRBJ2-1, with 8 bases fitting TRBD1. The CDR3 has 14 residues. Germline V lookup: CDR1 SEHNR, CDR2 FQNEAQ (reference sequence). After removal of 5 bases from V and 7 bases from J, the junction contained 7 bases not matched to a gene. The DNA for the CDR3 is TGTGCCAGCAGCCTGACAGGGGTGGGGAATGAGCAGTTCTTC. This encodes CASSLTGVGNEQFF.

The V and J genes are TRBV5-1 and TRBJ1-2; D not certain. Germline V lookup: CDR1 SGHRS, CDR2 YFSETQ. The CDR3 runs to 13 residues. Trimming pared 0 bases from V and 3 bases from J, leaving 6 bases between. The CDR3 bases are TGCGCCAGCAGCTTGGTTCCCGACTATGGCTACACCTTC. It specifies CASSLVPDYGYTF.

The genes are TRBV12-3 or TRBV12-4 and TRBJ1-5, with a tentative D call TRBD1 (6 bases). This CDR3 spans 13 amino acids. Trimming removed 6 bases at V and 6 bases at J, with 12 bases between. The CDR3 DNA is TGTGCCAGCAGGACAGGTTGGAGTCAGCCCCAGCATTTT. Its protein product is CASRTGWSQPQHF.